A selection of T cell receptor beta chains follows, all from one sample in a study of T cell changes during pregnancy in multiple sclerosis. TCRdb's copy holds only in-frame clones and misses some; the assay was immunoSEQ multiplex PCR. Among approximately 100,000 clones listed, roughly 92% were seen once. The sequencing used peripheral blood, collected after pregnancy. The source is a female donor with multiple sclerosis, enrolled in a pregnancy study. CDR3s include the opening cysteine and the closing phenylalanine or tryptophan. A D gene is named only where the DNA matches it firmly. Where a row states a size, it is once, few, many or the class of an expanded clone; other rows omit it.

TRBJ1-2,TRBV29-1,.,.,TGCAGCGTTGACTCAGGGGTTGGCTACACCTTC,CSVDSGVGYTF
TRBJ1-1,TRBV28,.,.,TGTGCCAGCAATGGGAGGGGGTCGGTGAACACTGAAGCTTTCTTT,CASNGRGSVNTEAFF
TRBJ2-7,TRBV6-6,.,.,TGTGCCAGCAGTTACGTACAGGAGAGGTACGAGCAGTACTTC,CASSYVQERYEQYF
TRBJ2-6,TRBV27,once,TRBD2,TGTGCCAGCAGCTGGGGGGGAATTGGGGCCAACGTCCTGACTTTC,CASSWGGIGANVLTF
TRBJ2-5,TRBV7-2,.,.,TGTGCCAGCAGCTTAGTCCCAGCGGATCAAGAGACCCAGTACTTC,CASSLVPADQETQYF
TRBJ2-1,TRBV9,.,.,TGTGCCAGCAGCGCCGGACTTCGAACGGGAAATGAGCAGTTCTTC,CASSAGLRTGNEQFF
TRBJ1-4,TRBV28,.,.,TGTGCCAGCAGTTTACGGGAAAAACTGTTTTTT,CASSLREKLFF
TRBJ2-1,TRBV7-6,.,TRBD2,TGTGCCAGCAGCCCTACTAGCGGTGAGCAGTTCTTC,CASSPTSGEQFF
TRBJ1-5,TRBV7-2,.,.,TGTGCCAGCAGCCGTACCTATAGCAATCAGCCCCAGCATTTT,CASSRTYSNQPQHF
TRBJ2-1,TRBV7-8,once,TRBD2,TGTGCCAGCAGCTTATTCCTAGGGGCGGGGGGGTACAATGAGCAGTTCTTC,CASSLFLGAGGYNEQFF
TRBJ2-3,TRBV18,.,.,TGTGCCAGCTCCCCAGGGGGGGGCTTGGATACGCAGTATTTT,CASSPGGGLDTQYF
TRBJ1-6,TRBV2,.,TRBD1,TGTGCCAGCAGTGGGTCGGGACAGGGTAATTCACCCCTCCACTTT,CASSGSGQGNSPLHF
TRBJ1-5,TRBV5-5,.,.,TGTGCCAGCAGCTTTGCCCCAGGGGTGCATTTT,CASSFAPGVHF
TRBJ2-7,TRBV10-3,.,TRBD1,TGTGCCATCAGTGAGCGACAGGGGCCATACGAGCAGTACTTC,CAISERQGPYEQYF
TRBJ1-2,TRBV4-1,.,.,TGCGCCAGCAGCCAAGATCGACGCGGGGGGGTGAACTATGGCTACACCTTC,CASSQDRRGGVNYGYTF
TRBJ1-4,TRBV2,.,.,TGTGCCAGCAGTGGAGTAACTAATGAAAAACTGTTTTTT,CASSGVTNEKLFF
TRBJ1-2,TRBV2,.,TRBD1,TGTGCCAGCAGCCCACAGGGGGCGCCTGGCTACACCTTC,CASSPQGAPGYTF
TRBJ2-7,TRBV5-1,.,TRBD2,TGCGCCAGCAGCTGGGGACTAGCCTACGAGCAGTACTTC,CASSWGLAYEQYF
TRBJ2-1,TRBV4-1,.,TRBD2,TGCGCCAGCAGCCAAGATACCCTAGCGGGGGGCTACAATGAGCAGTTCTTC,CASSQDTLAGGYNEQFF
TRBJ2-7,TRBV28,.,.,TGTGCCAGCAGACCCAGGGTCGCCGAGCAGTACTTC,CASRPRVAEQYF
TRBJ2-1,TRBV5-1,.,TRBD2,TGCGCCAGCAGCCCGGGACTAACCGCTTCCTACAATGAGCAGTTCTTC,CASSPGLTASYNEQFF
TRBJ2-2,TRBV27,once,TRBD1,TGTGCCAGCAGTTCCGGACAGGTTTACACCGGGGAGCTGTTTTTT,CASSSGQVYTGELFF
TRBJ2-7,TRBV7-9,.,TRBD2,TGTGCCAGCAGCTTTGACCCGGGACTAGCCTACGAGCAGTACTTC,CASSFDPGLAYEQYF
TRBJ2-1,TRBV7-9,.,TRBD2,TGTGCCAGCAGCTTAGTTCTAGCGGGAGTGGGTGAGCAGTTCTTC,CASSLVLAGVGEQFF
TRBJ2-1,TRBV7-8,once,TRBD1,TGTGCCAGCAGCATCCCACCCGGGACAGGGGCGAGAAATGAGCAGTTCTTC,CASSIPPGTGARNEQFF
TRBJ2-3,TRBV5-4,.,.,TGTGCCAGCAGCGTCCGGGGAAAAGATACGCAGTATTTT,CASSVRGKDTQYF
TRBJ1-5,TRBV19,few,.,TGTGCCAGTAGTACCAGAGGGCAACCCAGGGGAGCCCAGCATTTT,CASSTRGQPRGAQHF
TRBJ2-3,TRBV27,.,.,TGTGCCAGCAGTTCCATCACAGATACGCAGTATTTT,CASSSITDTQYF
TRBJ1-5,TRBV9,.,.,TGTGCCAGCAGCGTAGGGGAAACAGGGTTAGAGCCCCAGCATTTT,CASSVGETGLEPQHF
TRBJ2-2,TRBV19,.,TRBD1,TGTGCCAGTACCCCTATCGAGGGACAGGGGAGGACCGGGGAGCTGTTTTTT,CASTPIEGQGRTGELFF
TRBJ1-1,TRBV18,.,.,TGTGCCAGCTCACCAATATCAGCGGGGAACACTGAAGCTTTCTTT,CASSPISAGNTEAFF
TRBJ1-1,TRBV5-1,.,.,TGCGCCAGCAGCCGGGAAGGCCAGATGACTGAAGCTTTCTTT,CASSREGQMTEAFF
TRBJ2-7,TRBV25-1,.,TRBD1,TGTGCCAGCAGTGATCAACGGACAGGGAGCTCCTACGAGCAGTACTTC,CASSDQRTGSSYEQYF
TRBJ2-7,TRBV28,.,TRBD1,TGTGCCAGCAGCTCCAGACAGGGAAGGGGAAACGAGCAGTACTTC,CASSSRQGRGNEQYF
TRBJ2-6,TRBV5-1,once,.,TGCGCCAGCAGCTCGATTACAGGATCCGGGGCCAACGTCCTGACTTTC,CASSSITGSGANVLTF
TRBJ2-3,TRBV2,.,TRBD1,TGTGCCAGTCCGGCCGGGGACAGTTATACAGATACGCAGTATTTT,CASPAGDSYTDTQYF
TRBJ1-1,TRBV23-1,.,.,TGCGCCAGCAGTCCCCGAGAGGGCCGGAACACTGAAGCTTTCTTT,CASSPREGRNTEAFF
TRBJ2-6,TRBV28,.,.,TGTGCCAGCAGTTTAGCGGGGGTCTACCGGGACAACTCTGGGGCCAACGTCCTGACTTTC,CASSLAGVYRDNSGANVLTF
TRBJ1-4,TRBV2,.,.,TGTGCCAGCAGTGAGGTTTACGGGGGGAATGAAAAACTGTTTTTT,CASSEVYGGNEKLFF
TRBJ2-7,TRBV5-6,once,TRBD2,TGTGCCAGCAGCTGGACTAGCGGGGATTCCTACGAGCAGTACTTC,CASSWTSGDSYEQYF
TRBJ1-5,TRBV30,.,.,TGTGCCTGGAGTGTAGGGCAGGGTGGTCAGCCCCAGCATTTT,CAWSVGQGGQPQHF
TRBJ2-2,TRBV7-3,.,.,TGTGCCAGCAGCTTCGACAGAGTCGCGAACACCGGGGAGCTGTTTTTT,CASSFDRVANTGELFF
TRBJ1-5,TRBV28,.,.,TGTGCCAGCAGTACCAGGGATTACGGCAATCAGCCCCAGCATTTT,CASSTRDYGNQPQHF
TRBJ2-5,TRBV9,.,.,TGTGCCAGCAGCGTAGCTAACAGGGTTCAAGAGACCCAGTACTTC,CASSVANRVQETQYF
TRBJ2-1,TRBV5-1,.,TRBD1,TGCGCCAGCAGCATTGGGACAGGGTGGGACAATGAGCAGTTCTTC,CASSIGTGWDNEQFF
TRBJ1-2,TRBV25-1,few,TRBD1,TGTGCCAGCAGTGGGGACAGACGTTATAACTATGGCTACACCTTC,CASSGDRRYNYGYTF
TRBJ2-4,TRBV28,.,.,TGTGCCAGCAGTGCCTCCAGGGTCTTCGCCAAAAACATTCAGTACTTC,CASSASRVFAKNIQYF
TRBJ2-3,TRBV5-4,.,.,TGTGCCAGCAGTTCTCCTAGGGGCTTGGGAGATACGCAGTATTTT,CASSSPRGLGDTQYF
TRBJ2-2,TRBV10-3,.,TRBD2,TGTGCCATCAGTGAGTCGAGGCTAGCGGGGGCTTCGAACACCGGGGAGCTGTTTTTT,CAISESRLAGASNTGELFF
TRBJ1-1,TRBV18,.,.,TGTGCCAGTAGAAGCATTTTGAACACTGAAGCTTTCTTT,CASRSILNTEAFF
TRBJ2-3,TRBV4-2,.,.,TGTGCCAGCAGCCAACCCTCCAGCACAGATACGCAGTATTTT,CASSQPSSTDTQYF
TRBJ2-1,TRBV27,.,TRBD2,TGTGCCAGCAAAAAATGGACTAGCGGGTGGGAAGGCAATGAGCAGTTCTTC,CASKKWTSGWEGNEQFF
TRBJ1-1,TRBV19,once,.,TGTGCCAGTAGTATAGTTGACAGCTCGGCTGAAGCTTTCTTT,CASSIVDSSAEAFF
TRBJ1-3,TRBV7-9,once,.,TGTGCCAGCAGCTCTCAGGGGTACTCTGGAAACACCATATATTTT,CASSSQGYSGNTIYF
TRBJ2-3,TRBV12-5,.,TRBD1,TGTGCTAGCTGTCGGGACAGGGGGTCAGATACGCAGTATTTT,CASCRDRGSDTQYF
TRBJ2-1,TRBV7-9,.,TRBD2,TGTGCCAGCAGCTTAGCTAGCGGGAGGCCTAGTTACAATGAGCAGTTCTTC,CASSLASGRPSYNEQFF
TRBJ1-2,TRBV6-5,.,.,TGTGCCAGCAGTTACACAGCAAACTATGGCTACACCTTC,CASSYTANYGYTF
TRBJ2-1,TRBV12-5,.,TRBD2,TGTGCTAGCGTAGCGGGACGAGGGTACAATGAGCAGTTCTTC,CASVAGRGYNEQFF